This TCR beta chain was identified during a study of T cell changes during pregnancy in multiple sclerosis. The assay was immunoSEQ multiplex PCR, and TCRdb's table has in-frame clones only and misses some. The sample carries about 66,000 clones, roughly nine tenths recorded once. Sequenced here: CD8+ T cells from peripheral blood mononuclear cells, sampled before pregnancy. This TCR was recovered from a female donor with multiple sclerosis, enrolled in a pregnancy study.

DNA for the CDR3: TGTGCCAGCGGAGACAGGTTCAGTACGCAGTATTTT. This translates into CASGDRFSTQYF. The chain combines TRBV6-1 with TRBJ2-3, with D perhaps matching TRBD1 (6 bases). Trimming stripped 8 bases from V and 8 bases from J, with 14 bases between. CDR1 is MNHNS and CDR2 is SASEGT in the germline V gene. The CDR3 has 12 amino acids.